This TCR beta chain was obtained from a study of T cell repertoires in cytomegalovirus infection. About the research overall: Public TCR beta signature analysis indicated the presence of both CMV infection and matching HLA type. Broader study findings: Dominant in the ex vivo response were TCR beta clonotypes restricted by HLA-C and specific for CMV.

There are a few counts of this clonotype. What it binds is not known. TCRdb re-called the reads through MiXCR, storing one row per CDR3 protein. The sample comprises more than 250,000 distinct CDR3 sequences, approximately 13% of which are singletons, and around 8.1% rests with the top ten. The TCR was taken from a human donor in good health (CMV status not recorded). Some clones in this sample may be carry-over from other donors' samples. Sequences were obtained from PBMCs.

CDR3 in amino acids: CASSATSFTDTQYF. The DNA of the CDR3 is TGTGCCAGCAGCGCGACTAGCTTCACAGATACGCAGTATTTT. The chain links TRBV9 to TRBJ2-3; 7 bases are a match to TRBD2. Per germline, CDR1 SGDLS and CDR2 YYNGEE. The CDR3 length is 14 residues. The junction had 3 bases not matched to a gene; V was cut back by 3 bases and J by 2 bases.